A single TCR beta chain is shown here with its context. Which antigen it targets is not known. Qualities for individual bases were not recorded, and no much larger clone is one base off. The sample's time point label is to be understood as: 2015-2016 season, 7 days after influenza vaccination. TCRB sequencing was used to follow sorted CD4 subsets from the blood of adults before and after they were given the seasonal inactivated influenza vaccine (Fluvarix). To be eligible, subjects had to live in the community and must not have received influenza vaccine in the previous 6 months. Exclusions included influenza vaccine contraindications, substance abuse, HIV/AIDS, active malignancy, immunomodulatory medication and active illness such as respiratory infection. At each time point, somewhere between about 40 and 110 mL of blood was taken. Circulating Tfh were defined as non-naive CD4+CXCR5+PD-1+ cells, and these cells were sorted into ICOS+CD38+ and ICOS-CD38- fractions. Ficoll-Paque PLUS or SepMate separation was used to isolate PBMC. Cell subsets were sorted from PBMC on a BD FACS Aria before DNA extraction.

These data come from a study of follicular helper T cells after annual influenza vaccination (dated 2017 in TCRdb). Some background on the complete study: Blood was drawn on days 0, 7 and 28 after each seasonal influenza vaccination. Multi-year samples were available for six subjects, with four spanning two vaccination seasons and two spanning three seasons. Samples from 2013-2014 were cryopreserved, whereas samples from about 2015 were processed immediately after collection. To study recall of cTfh clones, some subjects were followed through successive annual vaccinations in the 2013-2014, 2014-2015 and 2015-2016 seasons. One week after vaccination, a second recruited cohort of 12 to 13 subjects (Table S1) displayed a similar ICOS+CD38+ cTfh response. Paper-wide results and their limitations: Day 7 ICOS+CD38+ clones were most often found later in ICOS-CD38- cTfh, suggesting that subset may serve as a memory reservoir. ICOS+CD38+ cTfh clonality correlated with the frequency of that population, and its change correlated with the change in circulating plasmablast frequency. Rare clonotypes could not be sampled because productive TCRB sequences were recovered from only roughly 8.5-22% of the analyzed cells. Successive annual vaccinations recalled a recurring oligoclonal ICOS+CD38+ cTfh response that included tetramer and AIM influenza-specific clonotypes.

In the germline V gene, CDR1 corresponds to SGHRS and CDR2 to YFSETQ. The CDR3 numbers 16 residues from cysteine through phenylalanine. Only the CDR3 part of the read is kept: 48 bases, read in frame from the first base. The germline ends are 10 bases apart after V is trimmed by 0 bases and J by 0 bases. Library method: the immunoSEQ multiplex PCR assay. Adaptive Biotechnologies handled the TCRB amplification, library preparation, sequencing and preliminary bioinformatics at Survey level resolution. TCRB sequencing used multiplex PCR amplification of genomic DNA from sorted cTfh populations. The authors' pipeline ran thus. Clonality was computed in R as 1 minus normalized Shannon entropy; the Gini index was calculated with the R package ineq. The overlap score was defined as the summed counts of shared sequences divided by the total counts of all sequences in both compared samples. Significance of shared clonotypes was assessed by Fisher's exact test, with a theoretical repertoire of 10^7 TCRB sequences assumed. The table comes from immuneACCESS by way of TCRdb, which keeps in-frame sequences with V and J called. Part of the clones is missing from these tables; in studies checked, under half for an unresolved V gene and the rest for unknown reasons. D and trimming come from the DNA, and the V and J calls and clone size come from that table. This sample gives roughly 9,800 clones in total; roughly 80% of them show up just once. The top ten constitute 0.45% to 0.5% of the sample.

The receptor's source is an adult who received the influenza vaccine. Sequenced here: CXCR5+ CD38- circulating T follicular helper cells from blood, sampled 7 days after influenza vaccination. In the paper's terms, the cell subset or site label means: circulating Tfh, non-naive CD4+CXCR5+PD-1+ (ICOS+CD38+ or ICOS-CD38-). Recombination linked TRBV5-1 to TRBJ2-1; the D gene is not confidently resolved. The encoded CDR3 is CASSLEAGLSYNEQFF. The DNA is TGCGCCAGCAGCTTGGAGGCAGGCCTCTCCTACAATGAGCAGTTCTTC.